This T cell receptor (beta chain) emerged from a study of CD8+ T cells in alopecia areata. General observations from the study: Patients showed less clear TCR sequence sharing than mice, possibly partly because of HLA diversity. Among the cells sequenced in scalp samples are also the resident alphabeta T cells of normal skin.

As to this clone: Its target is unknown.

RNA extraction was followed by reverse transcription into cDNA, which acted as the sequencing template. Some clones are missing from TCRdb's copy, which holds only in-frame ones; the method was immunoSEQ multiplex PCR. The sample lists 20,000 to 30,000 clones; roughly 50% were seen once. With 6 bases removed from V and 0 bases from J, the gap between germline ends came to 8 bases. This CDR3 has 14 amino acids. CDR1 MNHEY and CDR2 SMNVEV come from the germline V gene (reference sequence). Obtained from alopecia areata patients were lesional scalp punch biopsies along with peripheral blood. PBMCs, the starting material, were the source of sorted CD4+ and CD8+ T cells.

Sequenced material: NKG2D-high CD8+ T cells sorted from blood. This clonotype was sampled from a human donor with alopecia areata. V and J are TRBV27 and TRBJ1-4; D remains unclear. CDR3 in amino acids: CASSPGSTNEKLFF. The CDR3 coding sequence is TGTGCCAGCAGCCCCGGGTCAACTAATGAAAAACTGTTTTTT.